The clone carrying this T cell receptor (beta chain) appeared a single time. The junction differs from germline at one of its ends, possibly a read error. Clones were sequenced by immunoSEQ multiplex PCR, and TCRdb holds only the in-frame ones, with some missing. The sample shows under 300,000 clones, around nine tenths of them seen only once. This record belongs to a study of blood T cell repertoires in COVID-19. Recruitment covered about two dozen US areas and drew participants whose ages spanned about 18 to 100 years. Germline V gene lookup returns CDR1 LGHNA and CDR2 YNFKEQ. This CDR3 spans 16 amino acids.

This receptor was identified in a woman aged 18-29 years who had recovered from COVID-19. The chain employs TRBV4-2 and TRBJ1-3; a possible D gene is TRBD1 (6 bases). Sequencing used PBMCs or T cells enriched from blood (not recorded which). DNA of the CDR3: TGTGCCAGCAGCCAAGAACAGGGTAATTCTGGGAACACCATATATTTT. This gives the protein CASSQEQGNSGNTIYF.